This T cell receptor beta chain was identified in a study of blood T cell repertoires in COVID-19. For the study at large: The cDNA or gDNA used as material had been derived from T cells, B-cell-depleted T cells, or PBMCs.

Sequencing was performed with immunoSEQ multiplex PCR; in TCRdb, only in-frame clones are kept and a portion is missing. The sample includes 99,000 or so clones, around 83% of them seen just once. The clonotype was recovered from a man aged 70-80 years with active or convalescent COVID-19. The sequencing sample was made of peripheral blood.

CDR3 loop: CASSLTSGHYTGTEAFF. In DNA form, the CDR3 reads TGCGCCAGCAGCCTCACATCCGGGCATTACACGGGGACTGAAGCTTTCTTT. The J gene is TRBJ1-1, the V gene TRBV4-3; D ambiguous. The V and J ends lost 4 bases and 5 bases respectively, with 23 bases between them. The CDR3 runs 17 residues. The germline V gene has CDR1 LGHNA and CDR2 YSLEER.